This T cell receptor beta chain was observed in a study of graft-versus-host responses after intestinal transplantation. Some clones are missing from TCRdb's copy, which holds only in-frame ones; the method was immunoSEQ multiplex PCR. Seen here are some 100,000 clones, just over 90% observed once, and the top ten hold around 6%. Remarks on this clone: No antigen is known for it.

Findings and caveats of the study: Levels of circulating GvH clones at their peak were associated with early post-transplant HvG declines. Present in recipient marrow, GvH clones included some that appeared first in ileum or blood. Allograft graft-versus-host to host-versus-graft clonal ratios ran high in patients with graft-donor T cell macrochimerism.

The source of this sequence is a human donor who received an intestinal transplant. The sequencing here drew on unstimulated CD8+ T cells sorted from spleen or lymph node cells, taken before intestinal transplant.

In DNA, the CDR3 is TGTGCCAGCAGTAGGGACGGCGGAAACACCATATATTTT. Protein: CASSRDGGNTIYF. This chain uses TRBV7-6 with TRBJ1-3, with D possibly matching TRBD1 (5 bases). Trimming removed 6 bases from V and 4 bases from J, with 10 bases in between. Germline V CDR1 and CDR2: SGHVS, FNYEAQ. This CDR3 is 13 amino acids long.